The subject of this entry is one T cell receptor beta chain. The sample is drawn from a study of blood T cell repertoires in COVID-19. Overall study context: Researchers got acute and convalescent COVID-19 samples from the United States, Italy and Spain.

Source study methods: Amplified reference gene primers provided the basis for estimating nucleated cell counts. Some clones are missing from TCRdb's copy, which holds only in-frame ones; the method was immunoSEQ multiplex PCR. V and J calls and clone size follow that table, whereas D and trimming were derived from the DNA. The sample comprises approximately 100,000 clones, 86% of which are singletons, and under 30% rests with the top ten. Trimming left V 1 base short and J 1 base short, with 10 bases between. CDR1 and CDR2 from the germline V gene are SNHLY and FYNNEI. CDR3 length equals 15 residues.

The origin of this receptor is a human donor in a cohort sampled during active COVID-19. Sequenced sample: peripheral blood. This chain joins TRBV2 and TRBJ1-1; D is uncertain. The chain's CDR3 is CASSEGGLTNTEAFF. The CDR3 DNA reads as TGTGCCAGCAGTGAAGGTGGACTGACGAACACTGAAGCTTTCTTT.